This T cell receptor beta chain was retrieved from a study of T cells after posttransplantation cyclophosphamide. Concerning this clone: Its antigen is undetermined.

Sequenced by immunoSEQ multiplex PCR; TCRdb stores in-frame clones only, minus some. The sample yields some 25,000 clones, around 88% seen once. Germline values: CDR1 LNHDA, CDR2 SQIVND (reference sequence). The CDR3 runs to 12 residues. Trimming pared 5 bases from V and 7 bases from J, leaving 11 bases between. Findings and limits, study-wide: Later post-transplant blood repertoires were often dominated by donor CD8+ memory clones.

The chain has TRBV19 and TRBJ1-2; no clear D. Sequencing was performed on PBMCs. The receptor's source is a woman aged 60-75 years with a blood cancer, CMV-positive, and with a related stem cell donor. CDR3 sequence: CASSSGFRGYTF. The DNA for the CDR3 is TGTGCCAGTAGTTCCGGGTTTCGTGGCTACACCTTC.